This TCR beta chain was recorded in a study of blood T cell repertoires in COVID-19. For the study at large: Italy, Spain and the United States were the sources of the convalescent and acute COVID-19 samples. Nucleic acid was either cDNA or gDNA, and it came from T cells, B-cell-depleted T cells, or PBMCs.

Per the original data handling: Nucleated cell counts were estimated from reference gene primer amplification. The table came from immunoSEQ multiplex PCR; TCRdb's copy has only in-frame clones and leaves some out. Clone size and the V and J calls come from that table; the DNA yielded D and trimming. Here the sample spans fewer than 150,000 clones, more than 75% being singletons. This CDR3 has 13 amino acids. The V gene's germline CDR1 is MNHEY and CDR2 SVGAGI. V was clipped by 7 bases and J by 5 bases, with 13 bases between them. A single count supports this clone. This chain joins TRBV6-5 and TRBJ2-3; possible D gene TRBD1, 5 bases. The sequence was collected from a woman aged 40-49 years with acute or convalescent COVID-19. Input material: peripheral blood. This chain's CDR3 is CASTPPGLDTQYF. The CDR3 bases are TGTGCCAGCACCCCCCCAGGGTTAGATACGCAGTATTTT.